The 7 T cell receptor beta chains in this list originate from one sample, sequenced in a study of blood T cell repertoires in COVID-19. Clones were sequenced by immunoSEQ multiplex PCR, and TCRdb holds only the in-frame ones, with some missing. The table includes approximately 280,000 clones, approximately 91% detected once. Sequencing was carried out using peripheral blood. The receptors here all came from a man aged 18 to 30 with active or convalescent COVID-19.

This chain links TRBV7-9 with TRBJ1-6; 10 positions agree with TRBD1. The V gene end was trimmed by 5 bases and the J gene end by 8 bases; junction bases not matched to a gene: 3. The CDR3 sequence is 14 residues long. Looked up from germline, CDR1 is SEHNR and CDR2 is FQNEAQ (reference sequence). In nucleotides, the CDR3 is TGTGCCAGCAGCACCGGGACAGGGGATTCACCCCTCCACTTT. Amino acids: CASSTGTGDSPLHF.

The V and J genes are TRBV3-1 (or the pseudogene TRBV3-2) and TRBJ1-1, with TRBD1 matching over 10 bases. CDR3 length: 14 amino acids. Germline V gene lookup returns CDR1 LGHDT and CDR2 YNNKEL (reference sequence). Losses at the gene ends were 4 bases for V and 12 bases for J; bases not matched to a gene: 11. In DNA form, the CDR3 reads TGTGCCAGCAGCCCACGACAGGGGGCATGGTTAACTTTCTTT. Protein sequence: CASSPRQGAWLTFF.

This sequence joins TRBV7-9 and TRBJ1-3, with a weak D call TRBD1 (6 bases). V lost 4 bases, J lost 0 bases, and 10 bases lay in between. Germline V CDR1 and CDR2: SEHNR, FQNEAQ (reference sequence). CDR3 size: 15 residues. CDR3 sequence reads: CASSSDSRSGNTIYF. The CDR3 DNA is TGTGCCAGCAGCTCGGACAGTCGCTCTGGAAACACCATATATTTT.

The table lists this clone with a count of one. The chain employs TRBV3-1 (or the pseudogene TRBV3-2) and TRBJ2-7; perhaps TRBD1 as D (6 bases). This CDR3 is 14 amino acids long. V was shortened by 5 bases and J by 2 bases, with 13 bases between the two germline ends. Germline V lookup: CDR1 LGHDT, CDR2 YNNKEL (reference sequence). CDR3 DNA: TGTGCCAGCAGCTACAGGGAAGGCGCCTACGAGCAGTACTTC. It yields the protein CASSYREGAYEQYF.

V and J are TRBV10-3 and TRBJ2-2, with 8 nucleotides matching TRBD1. Unmatched junction bases numbered 6, after V lost 6 bases and J lost 6 bases. CDR1 is ENHRY and CDR2 is SYGVKD in the germline V gene. The CDR3 length is 14 residues. The CDR3 is CAIRMDRESGELFF. Here the CDR3 DNA reads TGTGCCATCAGGATGGACAGGGAGTCCGGGGAGCTGTTTTTT.

V gene TRBV2 combines with J gene TRBJ2-3, with a possible D match to TRBD1 (5 bases). V dropped 3 bases and J dropped 7 bases, with 11 bases sitting between them. The CDR3 loop spans 13 amino acids. Germline assignment: CDR1 SNHLY and CDR2 FYNNEI. CDR3 loop: CASSDHRTNTQYF. The CDR3 DNA reads TGTGCCAGCAGTGATCACAGGACAAATACGCAGTATTTT.

This clone is medium-sized. The chain couples TRBV5-1 to TRBJ2-2, with 7 bases aligning to TRBD2. V lost 6 bases and J lost 4; bases outside the gene matches: 9. Per the germline V gene, CDR1 is SGHRS and CDR2 is YFSETQ. This CDR3 is built from 15 residues. CDR3 amino acids: CASTIWEGRTGELFF. DNA for the CDR3: TGCGCCAGCACCATATGGGAGGGCCGCACCGGGGAGCTGTTTTTT.